This T cell receptor beta chain is from a study of blood T cell repertoires in COVID-19. Overall study context: Samples taken during acute and convalescent COVID-19 were collected in the United States, Italy and Spain. PBMCs, B-cell-depleted T cells, or T cells were the source of the cDNA or gDNA that made up the material.

As handled by the study authors: Amplified reference gene primers provided the basis for estimating nucleated cell counts. Sequencing used immunoSEQ multiplex PCR; TCRdb keeps in-frame clones, though not all of them. That table furnishes V, J and clone size, whereas the DNA furnished D and trimming. The table lists approximately 85,000 clones, 80% to 90% of them singletons. The CDR3 totals 15 residues. The germline gives CDR1 SGDLS, CDR2 YYNGEE. V trimming: 4 bases; J trimming: 4 bases; junction bases outside the gene matches: 5. The TCR sequence derives from a man aged 50 or older with active or convalescent COVID-19. This sequence joins TRBV9 and TRBJ1-4; 9 nucleotides agree with TRBD1. Sequencing was done on a sample of peripheral blood. The CDR3 DNA sequence: TGTGCCAGCAGCCTGGGGACAGGGATTAATGAAAAACTGTTTTTT. This codes for CASSLGTGINEKLFF.